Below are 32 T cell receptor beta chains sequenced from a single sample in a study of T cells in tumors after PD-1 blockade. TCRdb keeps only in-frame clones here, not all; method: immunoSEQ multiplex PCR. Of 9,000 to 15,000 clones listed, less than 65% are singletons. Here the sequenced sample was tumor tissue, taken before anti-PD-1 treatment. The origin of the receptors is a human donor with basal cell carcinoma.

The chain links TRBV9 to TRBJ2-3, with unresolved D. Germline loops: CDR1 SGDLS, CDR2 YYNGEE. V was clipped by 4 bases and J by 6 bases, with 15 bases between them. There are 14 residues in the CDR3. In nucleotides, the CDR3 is TGTGCCAGCAGCCCACGAGCCCAGGAGGATACGCAGTATTTT. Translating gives CASSPRAQEDTQYF.

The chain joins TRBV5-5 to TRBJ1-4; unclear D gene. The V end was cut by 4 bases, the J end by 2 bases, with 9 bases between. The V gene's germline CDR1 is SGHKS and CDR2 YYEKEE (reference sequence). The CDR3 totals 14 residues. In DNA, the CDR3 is TGTGCCAGCAGCCGTGACCCCACTAATGAAAAACTGTTTTTT. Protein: CASSRDPTNEKLFF.

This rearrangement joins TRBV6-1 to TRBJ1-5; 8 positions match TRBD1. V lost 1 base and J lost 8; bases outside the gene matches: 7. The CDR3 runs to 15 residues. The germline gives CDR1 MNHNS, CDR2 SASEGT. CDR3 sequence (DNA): TGTGCCAGCAGTGAAGGGGTAACACAGGGGGAGCCCCAGCATTTT. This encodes CASSEGVTQGEPQHF.

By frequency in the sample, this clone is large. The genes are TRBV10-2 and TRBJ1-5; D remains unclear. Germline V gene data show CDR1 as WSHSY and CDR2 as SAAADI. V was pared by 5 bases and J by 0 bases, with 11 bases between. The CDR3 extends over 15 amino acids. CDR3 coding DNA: TGCGCCAGCAGTTCGGACGGTAATAGCAATCAGCCCCAGCATTTT. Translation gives CASSSDGNSNQPQHF.

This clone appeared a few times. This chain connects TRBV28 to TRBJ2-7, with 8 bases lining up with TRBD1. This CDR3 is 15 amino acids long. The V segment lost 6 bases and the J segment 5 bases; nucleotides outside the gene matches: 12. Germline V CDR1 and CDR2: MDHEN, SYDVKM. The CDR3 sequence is CASSPQGQGINEQYF. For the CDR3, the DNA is TGTGCCAGCAGCCCTCAAGGACAGGGTATCAACGAGCAGTACTTC.

The CDR3 protein is CASSYPAGQGAYEQYF. CDR3 DNA sequence: TGTGCCAGCAGTTACCCGGCGGGACAGGGTGCCTACGAGCAGTACTTC. The chain recombines TRBV6-6 with TRBJ2-7; 9 bases are a match to TRBD1. Germline V gene data show CDR1 as MNHNY and CDR2 as SVGAGI (reference sequence). V shed 2 bases, J shed 2 bases, and the junction held 7 bases outside the gene matches. The CDR3 is 16 amino acids.

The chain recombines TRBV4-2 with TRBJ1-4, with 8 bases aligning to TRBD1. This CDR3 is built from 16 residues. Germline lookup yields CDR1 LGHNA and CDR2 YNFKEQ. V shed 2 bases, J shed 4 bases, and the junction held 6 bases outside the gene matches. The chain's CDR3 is CASSQRWTGRNEKLFF. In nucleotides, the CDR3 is TGTGCCAGCAGCCAACGGTGGACAGGGCGTAATGAAAAACTGTTTTTT.

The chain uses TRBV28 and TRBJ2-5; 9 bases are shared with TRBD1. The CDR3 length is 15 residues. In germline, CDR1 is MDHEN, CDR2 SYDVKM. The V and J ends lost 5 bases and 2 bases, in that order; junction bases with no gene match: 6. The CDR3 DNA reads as TGTGCCAGCAGTCGGACAGGGGCCAGACAAGAGACCCAGTACTTC. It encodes CASSRTGARQETQYF.

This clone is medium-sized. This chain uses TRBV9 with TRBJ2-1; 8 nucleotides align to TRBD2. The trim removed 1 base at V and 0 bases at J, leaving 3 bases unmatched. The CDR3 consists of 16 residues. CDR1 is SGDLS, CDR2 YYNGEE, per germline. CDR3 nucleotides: TGTGCCAGCAGCGTAACCGGGACTAGCTCCTACAATGAGCAGTTCTTC. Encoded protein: CASSVTGTSSYNEQFF.

CDR3 sequence: CATSRVGVTQYF. CDR3 DNA: TGTGCCACCAGCAGAGTGGGAGTTACGCAGTATTTT. The J gene is TRBJ2-3, the V gene TRBV15; a possible D gene is TRBD2 (5 bases). The ends were cut back, 1 base at V and 8 bases at J, with 7 bases in the middle. CDR3 length: 12 amino acids. CDR1 is LNHNV and CDR2 is YYDKDF in the germline V gene (reference sequence).

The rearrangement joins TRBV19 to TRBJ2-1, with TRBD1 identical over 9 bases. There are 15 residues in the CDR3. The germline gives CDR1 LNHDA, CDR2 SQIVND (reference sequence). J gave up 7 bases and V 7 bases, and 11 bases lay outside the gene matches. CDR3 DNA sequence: TGTGCCAGTATCACACCGGGACAGGGAAGAAATGAGCAGTTCTTC. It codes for CASITPGQGRNEQFF.

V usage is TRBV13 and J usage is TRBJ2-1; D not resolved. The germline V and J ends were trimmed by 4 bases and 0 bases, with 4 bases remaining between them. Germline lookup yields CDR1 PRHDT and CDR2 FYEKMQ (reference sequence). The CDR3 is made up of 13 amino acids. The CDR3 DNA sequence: TGTGCCAGCAGCTCCAACTCCTACAATGAGCAGTTCTTC. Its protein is CASSSNSYNEQFF.

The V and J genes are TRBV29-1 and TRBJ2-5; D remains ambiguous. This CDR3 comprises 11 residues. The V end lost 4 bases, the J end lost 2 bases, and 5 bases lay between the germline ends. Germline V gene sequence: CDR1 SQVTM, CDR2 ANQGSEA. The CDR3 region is CSVVEQETQYF. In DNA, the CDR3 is TGCAGCGTTGTGGAACAAGAGACCCAGTACTTC. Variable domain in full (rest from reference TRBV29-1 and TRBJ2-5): SAVISQKPSRDICQRGTSLTIQCQVDSQVTMMFWYRQQPGQSLTLIATANQGSEATYESGFVIDKFPISRPNLTFSTLTVSNMSPEDSSIYLCSVVEQETQYFGPGTRLLVL.

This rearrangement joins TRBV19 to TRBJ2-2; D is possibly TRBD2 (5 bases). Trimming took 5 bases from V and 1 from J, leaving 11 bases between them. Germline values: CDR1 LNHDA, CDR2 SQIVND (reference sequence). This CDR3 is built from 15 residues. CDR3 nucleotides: TGTGCCAGTAGTCAGCAGCGGTTGAACACCGGGGAGCTGTTTTTT. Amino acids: CASSQQRLNTGELFF.

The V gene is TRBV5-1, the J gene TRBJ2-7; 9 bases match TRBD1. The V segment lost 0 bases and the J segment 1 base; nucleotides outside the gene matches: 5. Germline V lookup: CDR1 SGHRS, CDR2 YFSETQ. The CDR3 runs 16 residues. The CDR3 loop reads CASSLGGTGPSYEQYF. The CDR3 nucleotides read TGCGCCAGCAGCTTGGGGGGGACAGGGCCTTCCTACGAGCAGTACTTC.

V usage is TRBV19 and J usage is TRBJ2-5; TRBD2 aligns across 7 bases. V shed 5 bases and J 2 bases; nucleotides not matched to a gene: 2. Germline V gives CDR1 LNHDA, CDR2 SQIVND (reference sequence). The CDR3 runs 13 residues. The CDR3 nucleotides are TGTGCCAGTAGTGGACTAGGGCAAGAGACCCAGTACTTC. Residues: CASSGLGQETQYF.

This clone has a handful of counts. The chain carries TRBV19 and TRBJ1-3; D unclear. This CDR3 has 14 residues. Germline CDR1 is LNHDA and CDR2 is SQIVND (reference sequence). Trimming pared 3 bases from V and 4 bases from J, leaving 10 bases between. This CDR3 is CASSMGVVGNTIYF. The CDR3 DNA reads TGTGCCAGTAGTATGGGAGTGGTAGGAAACACCATATATTTT. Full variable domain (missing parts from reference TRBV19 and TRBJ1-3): DGGITQSPKYLFRKEGQNVTLSCEQNLNHDAMYWYRQDPGQGLRLIYYSQIVNDFQKGDIAEGYSVSREKKESFPLTVTSAQKNPTAFYLCASSMGVVGNTIYFGEGSWLTVV.

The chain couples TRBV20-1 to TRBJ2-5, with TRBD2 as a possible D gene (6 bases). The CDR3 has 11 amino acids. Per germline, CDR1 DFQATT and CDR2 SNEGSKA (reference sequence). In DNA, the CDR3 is TGCAGCTTTTTAGCGGAAGAGACCCAGTACTTC. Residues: CSFLAEETQYF.

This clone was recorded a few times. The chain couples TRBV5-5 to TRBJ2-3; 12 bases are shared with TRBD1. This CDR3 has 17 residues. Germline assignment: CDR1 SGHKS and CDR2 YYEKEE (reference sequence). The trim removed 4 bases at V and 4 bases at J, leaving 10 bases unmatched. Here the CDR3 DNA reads TGTGCCAGCAGCCAAATTCCGGGACAGGGGGCTGCAGATACGCAGTATTTT. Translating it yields CASSQIPGQGAADTQYF.

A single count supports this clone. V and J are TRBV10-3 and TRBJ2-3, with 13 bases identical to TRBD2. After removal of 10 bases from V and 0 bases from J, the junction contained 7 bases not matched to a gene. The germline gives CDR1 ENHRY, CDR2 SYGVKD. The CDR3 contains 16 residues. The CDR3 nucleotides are TGTGCCACTAGGACTAGCGGGGGAGCTAGCACAGATACGCAGTATTTT. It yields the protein CATRTSGGASTDTQYF.

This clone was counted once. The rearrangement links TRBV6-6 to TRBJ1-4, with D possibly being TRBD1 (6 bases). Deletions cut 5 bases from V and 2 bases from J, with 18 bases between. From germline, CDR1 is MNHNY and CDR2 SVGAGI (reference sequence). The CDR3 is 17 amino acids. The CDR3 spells CASSPQQGFSTNEKLFF. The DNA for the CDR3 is TGTGCCAGCAGTCCACAACAGGGTTTTAGTACTAATGAAAAACTGTTTTTT.

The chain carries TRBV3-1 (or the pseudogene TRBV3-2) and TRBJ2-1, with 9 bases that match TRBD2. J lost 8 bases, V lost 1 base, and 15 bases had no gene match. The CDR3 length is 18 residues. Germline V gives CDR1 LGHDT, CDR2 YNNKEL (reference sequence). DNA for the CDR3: TGTGCCAGCAGCCAAGGTTTCGCAGTAGCGGGAGCTGCATATGAGCAGTTCTTC. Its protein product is CASSQGFAVAGAAYEQFF.

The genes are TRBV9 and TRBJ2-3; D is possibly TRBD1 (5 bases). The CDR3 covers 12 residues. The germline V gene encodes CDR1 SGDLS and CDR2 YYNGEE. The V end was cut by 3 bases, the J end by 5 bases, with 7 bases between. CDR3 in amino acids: CASSGQIDTQYF. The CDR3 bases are TGTGCCAGCAGCGGACAGATAGATACGCAGTATTTT.

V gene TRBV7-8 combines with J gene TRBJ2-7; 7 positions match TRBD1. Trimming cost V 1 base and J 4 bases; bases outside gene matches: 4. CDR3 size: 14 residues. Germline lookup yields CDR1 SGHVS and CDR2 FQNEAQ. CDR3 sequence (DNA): TGTGCCAGCAGCTTAGTGAGGGACAGTTACGAGCAGTACTTC. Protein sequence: CASSLVRDSYEQYF. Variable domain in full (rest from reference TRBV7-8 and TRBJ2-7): GAGVSQSPRYKVAKRGQDVALRCDPISGHVSLFWYQQALGQGPEFLTYFQNEAQLDKSGLPSDRFFAERPEGSVSTLKIQRTQQEDSAVYLCASSLVRDSYEQYFGPGTRLTVT.

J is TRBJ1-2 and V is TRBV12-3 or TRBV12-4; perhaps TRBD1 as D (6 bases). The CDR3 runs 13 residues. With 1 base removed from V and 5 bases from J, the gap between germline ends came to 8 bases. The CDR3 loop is CASSLGQGYGYTF. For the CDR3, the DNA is TGTGCCAGCAGTTTAGGGCAGGGGTATGGCTACACCTTC.

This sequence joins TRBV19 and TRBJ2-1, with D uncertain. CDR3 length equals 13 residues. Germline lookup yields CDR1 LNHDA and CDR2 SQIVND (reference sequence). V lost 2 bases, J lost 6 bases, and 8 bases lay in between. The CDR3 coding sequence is TGTGCCAGTAGTATACAGATAGTCAATGAGCAGTTCTTC. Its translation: CASSIQIVNEQFF.

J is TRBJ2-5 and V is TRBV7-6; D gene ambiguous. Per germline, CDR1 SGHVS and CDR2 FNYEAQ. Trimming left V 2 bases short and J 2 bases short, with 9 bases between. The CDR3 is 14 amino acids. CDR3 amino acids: CASSLNTVQETQYF. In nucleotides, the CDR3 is TGTGCCAGCAGCTTAAACACAGTACAAGAGACCCAGTACTTC.

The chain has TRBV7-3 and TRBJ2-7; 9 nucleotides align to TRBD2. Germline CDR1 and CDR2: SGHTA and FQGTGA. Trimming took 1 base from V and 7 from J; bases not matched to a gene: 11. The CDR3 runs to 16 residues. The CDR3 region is CASSLMALAGRSEQYF. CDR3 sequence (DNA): TGTGCCAGCAGCTTAATGGCCCTAGCGGGGAGGTCAGAGCAGTACTTC.

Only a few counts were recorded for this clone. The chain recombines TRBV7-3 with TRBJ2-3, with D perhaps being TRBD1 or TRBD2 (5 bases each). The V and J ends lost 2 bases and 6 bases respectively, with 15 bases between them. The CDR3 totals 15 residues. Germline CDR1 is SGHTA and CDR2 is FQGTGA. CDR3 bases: TGTGCCAGCAGCTTAGAGGGGAGTCTATATGATACGCAGTATTTT. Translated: CASSLEGSLYDTQYF.

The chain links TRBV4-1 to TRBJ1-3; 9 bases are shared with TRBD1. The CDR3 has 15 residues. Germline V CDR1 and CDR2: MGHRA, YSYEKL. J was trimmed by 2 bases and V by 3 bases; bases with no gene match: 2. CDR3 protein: CASSHGQGPGNTIYF. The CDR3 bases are TGCGCCAGCAGCCATGGACAGGGGCCTGGAAACACCATATATTTT.

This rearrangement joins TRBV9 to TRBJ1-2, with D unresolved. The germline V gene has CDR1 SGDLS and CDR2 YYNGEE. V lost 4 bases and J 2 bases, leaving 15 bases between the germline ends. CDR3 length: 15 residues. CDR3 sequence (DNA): TGTGCCAGCAGCCCCGGAGGGCCGGCGAACTATGGCTACACCTTC. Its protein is CASSPGGPANYGYTF.

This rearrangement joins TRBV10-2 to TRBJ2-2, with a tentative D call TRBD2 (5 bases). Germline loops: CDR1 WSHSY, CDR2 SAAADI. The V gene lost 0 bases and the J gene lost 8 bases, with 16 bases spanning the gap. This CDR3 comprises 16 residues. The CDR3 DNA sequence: TGCGCCAGCAGTGAGTCGCGGTGGACTGTTCGGGGGGAGCTGTTTTTT. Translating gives CASSESRWTVRGELFF.